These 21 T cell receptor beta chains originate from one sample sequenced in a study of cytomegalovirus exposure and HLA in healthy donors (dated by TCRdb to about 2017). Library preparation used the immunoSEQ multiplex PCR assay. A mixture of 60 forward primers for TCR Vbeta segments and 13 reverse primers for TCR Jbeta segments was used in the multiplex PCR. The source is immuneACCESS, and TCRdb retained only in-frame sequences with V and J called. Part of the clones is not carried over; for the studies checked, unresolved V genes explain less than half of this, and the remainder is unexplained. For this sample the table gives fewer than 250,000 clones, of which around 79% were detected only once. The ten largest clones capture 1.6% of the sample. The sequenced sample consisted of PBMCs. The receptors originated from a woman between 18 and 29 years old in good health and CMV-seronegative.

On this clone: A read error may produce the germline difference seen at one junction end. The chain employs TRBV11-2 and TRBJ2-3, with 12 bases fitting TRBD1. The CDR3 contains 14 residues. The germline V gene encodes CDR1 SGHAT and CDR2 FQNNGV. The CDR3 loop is CASTPEGQGARISF. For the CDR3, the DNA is TGTGCCAGCACGCCCGAGGGACAGGGGGCGCGAATTAGTTTT.

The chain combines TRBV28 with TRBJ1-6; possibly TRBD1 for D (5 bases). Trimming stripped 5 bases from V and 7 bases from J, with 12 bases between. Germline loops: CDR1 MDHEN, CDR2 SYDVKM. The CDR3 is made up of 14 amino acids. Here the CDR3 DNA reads TGTGCCAGCAGTCGAGCAGGGCCAAATTCACCCCTCCACTTT. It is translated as CASSRAGPNSPLHF. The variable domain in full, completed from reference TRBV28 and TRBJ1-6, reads DVKVTQSSRYLVKRTGEKVFLECVQDMDHENMFWYRQDPGLGLRLIYFSYDVKMKEKGDIPEGYSVSREKKERFSLILESASTNQTSMYLCASSRAGPNSPLHFGNGTRLTVT.

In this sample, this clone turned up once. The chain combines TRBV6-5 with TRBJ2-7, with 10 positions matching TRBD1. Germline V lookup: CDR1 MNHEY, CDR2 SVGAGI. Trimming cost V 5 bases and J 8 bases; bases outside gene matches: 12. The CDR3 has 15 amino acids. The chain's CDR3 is CASSLNRDRGAKQYF. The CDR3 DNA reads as TGTGCCAGCAGTCTTAACCGGGACAGGGGAGCAAAGCAGTACTTC.

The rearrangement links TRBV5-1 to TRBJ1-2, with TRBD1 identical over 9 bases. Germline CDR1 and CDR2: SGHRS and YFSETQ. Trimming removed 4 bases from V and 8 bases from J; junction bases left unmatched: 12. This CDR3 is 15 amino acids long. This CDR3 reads CASSAGVQGARGYTF. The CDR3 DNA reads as TGCGCCAGCAGCGCCGGGGTACAGGGGGCTCGAGGCTACACCTTC.

CDR3 coding DNA: TGCGCCAGCAGCTTTGGGACAGGGGTTCACCAGTACTTC. It codes for CASSFGTGVHQYF. J is TRBJ2-5 and V is TRBV5-1; 10 bases align to TRBD1. CDR1 is SGHRS and CDR2 is YFSETQ in the germline V gene. This CDR3 is 13 amino acids long. J lost 10 bases, V lost 2 bases, and 5 bases had no gene match.

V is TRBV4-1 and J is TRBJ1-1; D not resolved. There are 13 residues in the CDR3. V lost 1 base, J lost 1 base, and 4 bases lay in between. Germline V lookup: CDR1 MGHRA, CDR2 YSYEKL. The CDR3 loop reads CASSQAWNTEAFF. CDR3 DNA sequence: TGCGCCAGCAGCCAAGCCTGGAACACTGAAGCTTTCTTT.

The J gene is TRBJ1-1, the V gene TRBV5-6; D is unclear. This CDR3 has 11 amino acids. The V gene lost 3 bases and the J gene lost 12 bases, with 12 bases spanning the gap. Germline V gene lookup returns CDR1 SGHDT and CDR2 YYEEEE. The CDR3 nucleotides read TGTGCCAGCAGCTCGGGATCTGGGACTTTCTTT. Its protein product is CASSSGSGTFF.

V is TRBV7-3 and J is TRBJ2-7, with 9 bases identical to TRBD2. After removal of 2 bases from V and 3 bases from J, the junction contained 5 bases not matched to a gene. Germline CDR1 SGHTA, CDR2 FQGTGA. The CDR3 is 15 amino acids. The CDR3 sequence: CASSLRGGRDYEQYF. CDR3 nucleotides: TGTGCCAGCAGCTTACGAGGCGGGAGGGACTACGAGCAGTACTTC.

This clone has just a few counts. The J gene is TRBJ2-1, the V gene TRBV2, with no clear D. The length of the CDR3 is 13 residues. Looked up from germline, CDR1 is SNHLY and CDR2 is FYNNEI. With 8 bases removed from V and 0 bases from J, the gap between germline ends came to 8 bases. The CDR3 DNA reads TGTGCCAGCTGGCCCGCCTCCTACAATGAGCAGTTCTTC. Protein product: CASWPASYNEQFF. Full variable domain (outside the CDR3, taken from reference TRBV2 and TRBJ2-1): EPEVTQTPSHQVTQMGQEVILRCVPISNHLYFYWYRQILGQKVEFLVSFYNNEISEKSEIFDDQFSVERPDGSNFTLKIRSTKLEDSAMYFCASWPASYNEQFFGPGTRLTVL.

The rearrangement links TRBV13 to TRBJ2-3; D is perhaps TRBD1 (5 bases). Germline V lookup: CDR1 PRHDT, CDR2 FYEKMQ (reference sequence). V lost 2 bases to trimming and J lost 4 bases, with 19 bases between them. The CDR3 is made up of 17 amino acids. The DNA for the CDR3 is TGTGCCAGCAGCTTACAAGTCCACGCAGGGTTCGCAGATACGCAGTATTTT. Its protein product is CASSLQVHAGFADTQYF.

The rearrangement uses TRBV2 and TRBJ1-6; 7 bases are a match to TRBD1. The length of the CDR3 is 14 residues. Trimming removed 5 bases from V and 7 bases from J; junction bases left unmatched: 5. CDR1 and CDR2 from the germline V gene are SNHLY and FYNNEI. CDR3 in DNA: TGTGCCAGCAGTTGGGACAGTCTAAATTCACCCCTCCACTTT. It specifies CASSWDSLNSPLHF. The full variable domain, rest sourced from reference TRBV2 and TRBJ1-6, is EPEVTQTPSHQVTQMGQEVILRCVPISNHLYFYWYRQILGQKVEFLVSFYNNEISEKSEIFDDQFSVERPDGSNFTLKIRSTKLEDSAMYFCASSWDSLNSPLHFGNGTRLTVT.

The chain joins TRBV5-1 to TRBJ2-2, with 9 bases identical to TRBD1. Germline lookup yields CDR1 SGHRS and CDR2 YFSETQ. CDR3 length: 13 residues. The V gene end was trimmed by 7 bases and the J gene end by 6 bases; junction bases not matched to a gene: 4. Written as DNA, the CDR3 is TGCGCCAGCGCACAGGGGGCCTCCGGGGAGCTGTTTTTT. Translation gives CASAQGASGELFF.

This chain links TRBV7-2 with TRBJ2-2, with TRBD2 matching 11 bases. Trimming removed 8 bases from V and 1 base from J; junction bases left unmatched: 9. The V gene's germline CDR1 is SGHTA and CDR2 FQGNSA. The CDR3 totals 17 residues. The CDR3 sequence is CASATKGTSGNTGELFF. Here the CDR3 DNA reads TGTGCCAGCGCTACGAAGGGGACTAGCGGGAACACCGGGGAGCTGTTTTTT.

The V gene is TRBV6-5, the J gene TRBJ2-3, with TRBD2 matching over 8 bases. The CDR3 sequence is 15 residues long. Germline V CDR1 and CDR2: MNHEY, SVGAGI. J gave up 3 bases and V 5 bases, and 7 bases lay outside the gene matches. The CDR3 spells CASSKRGLSTDTQYF. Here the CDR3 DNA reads TGTGCCAGCAGTAAGCGGGGGTTATCAACAGATACGCAGTATTTT.

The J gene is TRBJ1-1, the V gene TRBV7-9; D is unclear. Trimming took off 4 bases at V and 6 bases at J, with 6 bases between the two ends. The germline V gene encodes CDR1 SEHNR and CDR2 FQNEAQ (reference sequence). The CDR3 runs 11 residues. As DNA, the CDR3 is TGTGCCAGCAGCTCTGTTGCTGAAGCTTTCTTT. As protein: CASSSVAEAFF.

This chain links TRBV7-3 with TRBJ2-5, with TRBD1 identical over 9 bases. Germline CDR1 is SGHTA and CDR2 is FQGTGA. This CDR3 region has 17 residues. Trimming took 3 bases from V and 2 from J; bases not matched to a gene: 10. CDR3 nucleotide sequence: TGTGCCAGCAGCTTCTACGGAAGACAGGGGGGACAAGAGACCCAGTACTTC. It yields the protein CASSFYGRQGGQETQYF. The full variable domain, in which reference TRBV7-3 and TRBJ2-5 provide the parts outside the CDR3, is GAGVSQTPSNKVTEKGKYVELRCDPISGHTALYWYRQSLGQGPEFLIYFQGTGAADDSGLPNDRFFAVRPEGSVSTLKIQRTERGDSAVYLCASSFYGRQGGQETQYFGPGTRLLVL.

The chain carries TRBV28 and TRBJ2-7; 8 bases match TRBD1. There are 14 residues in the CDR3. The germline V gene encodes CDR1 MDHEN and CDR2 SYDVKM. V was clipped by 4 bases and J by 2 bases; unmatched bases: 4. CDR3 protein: CASSSYRGTYEQYF. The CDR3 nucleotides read TGTGCCAGCAGTTCCTACAGGGGGACCTACGAGCAGTACTTC.

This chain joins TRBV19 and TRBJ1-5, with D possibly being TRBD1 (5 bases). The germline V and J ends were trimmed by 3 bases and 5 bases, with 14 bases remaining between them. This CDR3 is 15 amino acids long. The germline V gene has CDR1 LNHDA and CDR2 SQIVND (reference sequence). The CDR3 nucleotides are TGTGCCAGTAGTATCTCAGACAGACCCTATCAGCCCCAGCATTTT. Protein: CASSISDRPYQPQHF.

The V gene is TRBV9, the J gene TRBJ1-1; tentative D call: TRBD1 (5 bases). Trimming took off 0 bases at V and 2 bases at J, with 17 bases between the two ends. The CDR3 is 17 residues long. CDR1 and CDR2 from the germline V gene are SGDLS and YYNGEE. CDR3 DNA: TGTGCCAGCAGCGTAGACGGTCCTTTTACAGGCAACACTGAAGCTTTCTTT. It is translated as CASSVDGPFTGNTEAFF.

CDR3 in amino acids: CASTTRTGQSSGANVLTF. The CDR3 bases are TGCGCCAGCACTACTCGGACAGGGCAAAGCTCTGGGGCCAACGTCCTGACTTTC. The rearrangement links TRBV10-2 to TRBJ2-6; 8 bases are a match to TRBD1. Trimming at V came to 7 bases and at J to 0 bases, leaving 11 bases not matched to a gene. Germline assignment: CDR1 WSHSY and CDR2 SAAADI. The CDR3 covers 18 residues.

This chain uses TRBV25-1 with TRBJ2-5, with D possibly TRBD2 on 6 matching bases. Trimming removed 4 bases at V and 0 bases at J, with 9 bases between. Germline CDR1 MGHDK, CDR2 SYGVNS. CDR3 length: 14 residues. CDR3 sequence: CASSARTNQETQYF. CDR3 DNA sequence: TGTGCCAGCAGTGCCAGGACTAACCAAGAGACCCAGTACTTC.